The 21 T cell receptor beta chains listed next were all sequenced from one sample in a study of T-cell memory formation after mild COVID-19. TCRdb processed the 5' RACE reads anew with MiXCR; each CDR3 protein has one entry. The table has some 180,000 distinct CDR3 sequences, about 18% seen once. Sequencing used PBMCs or a T cell subset sorted from them (not recorded which). All receptors derive from a young man who had mild COVID-19 (a few samples of this study predate the infection). Cell type and time point are not known.

The J gene is TRBJ2-5, the V gene TRBV27; no clear D gene. The V end was cut by 6 bases, the J end by 2 bases, with 19 bases between. Germline V gene sequence: CDR1 MNHEY, CDR2 SMNVEV (reference sequence). The length of the CDR3 is 16 residues. The CDR3 DNA reads TGTGCCAGCAGCACTATCGTGGCTAGTCCGCAAGAGACCCAGTACTTC. It codes for CASSTIVASPQETQYF.

There are a few counts of this clonotype. The CDR3 loop reads CSVETETQYF. The CDR3 nucleotides are TGCAGCGTTGAAACTGAGACCCAGTACTTC. The genes are TRBV29-1 and TRBJ2-5; D is unclear. Germline loops: CDR1 SQVTM, CDR2 ANQGSEA. V was cut by 2 bases and J by 5 bases, with 3 bases left in between. The CDR3 length is 10 residues.

This clonotype was observed a handful of times. J is TRBJ1-5 and V is TRBV5-5; D is ambiguous. Between the trimmed V and J ends, which lost 0 bases and 7 bases, there was a span of 11 bases. CDR3 length: 14 amino acids. The germline CDR1 and CDR2 sequences are SGHKS and YYEKEE (reference sequence). For the CDR3, the DNA is TGTGCCAGCAGCTTGGAGTGGGCGGGACAGCCCCAGCATTTT. Its translation is CASSLEWAGQPQHF.

This clonotype was seen more than once but under ten times. This chain links TRBV12-3 or TRBV12-4 with TRBJ1-2; 7 bases match TRBD1. This CDR3 has 11 amino acids. Germline trimming cut 10 bases from V and 4 bases from J; bases unmatched to any gene: 3. CDR3 region: CAIRGFYGYTF. For the CDR3, the DNA is TGTGCCATCAGGGGGTTCTATGGCTACACCTTC.

The V gene is TRBV4-3, the J gene TRBJ2-1; 12 bases align to TRBD2. The CDR3 loop spans 15 amino acids. Germline V lookup: CDR1 LGHNA, CDR2 YSLEER. J gave up 12 bases and V 1 base, and 7 bases lay outside the gene matches. This CDR3 is CASSQGASGGARQFF. The CDR3 DNA is TGCGCCAGCAGCCAAGGGGCTAGCGGGGGGGCTCGGCAGTTCTTC.

The chain combines TRBV6-2 or TRBV6-3 with TRBJ2-3; TRBD1 agrees at 9 bases. V lost 4 bases and J lost 5; bases outside the gene matches: 7. The length of the CDR3 is 15 residues. From germline, CDR1 is MNHEY and CDR2 SVGEGT. The CDR3 DNA is TGTGCCAGCAGTTTCAGGACAGGGGACGGAGATACGCAGTATTTT. It specifies CASSFRTGDGDTQYF.

The rearrangement links TRBV12-5 to TRBJ2-7; possibly TRBD2 for D (5 bases). The CDR3 totals 14 residues. Germline CDR1 is LGHNT and CDR2 is FRNRAP. Trimming took off 8 bases at V and 5 bases at J, with 19 bases between the two ends. This CDR3 is CASPGRGPIDEQYV. The CDR3 DNA sequence: TGTGCTAGTCCGGGGAGAGGACCTATCGACGAGCAGTACGTC.

The chain links TRBV9 to TRBJ2-7, with D tentatively TRBD1 (6 bases). The V gene's germline CDR1 is SGDLS and CDR2 YYNGEE. The CDR3 is made up of 14 amino acids. Trimming removed 4 bases at V and 6 bases at J, with 17 bases between. The CDR3 loop reads CASSPEGDHGEQYV. The DNA for the CDR3 is TGTGCCAGCAGCCCAGAGGGGGACCATGGCGAGCAGTACGTC.

The chain joins TRBV19 to TRBJ2-5; TRBD2 is a possible D gene (6 bases). Per germline, CDR1 LNHDA and CDR2 SQIVND (reference sequence). The CDR3 has 14 amino acids. Trimming shortened V by 5 bases and J by 2 bases, and 12 bases separated the two germline ends. The CDR3, as DNA: TGTGCCAGTAGTTCCGGGACTCCACAAGAGACCCAGTACTTC. It specifies CASSSGTPQETQYF.

CDR3 loop: CASSYSATGTYAGYTF. The CDR3 bases are TGTGCCAGCAGTTACTCGGCAACCGGGACGTACGCGGGCTACACCTTC. The chain is built from TRBV6-5 and TRBJ1-2, with a tentative D call TRBD1 (5 bases). This CDR3 contains 16 residues. The germline gives CDR1 MNHEY, CDR2 SVGAGI. The ends were cut back, 0 bases at V and 8 bases at J, with 19 bases in the middle.

This clonotype was found a few times. This chain joins TRBV12-3 or TRBV12-4 and TRBJ1-3; D perhaps matches TRBD1 (5 bases). V shed 0 bases and J shed 0 bases, with 24 bases lying between them. This CDR3 has 21 amino acids. This CDR3 is CASSLAGLRRAQVSSGNTIYF. Written as DNA, the CDR3 is TGTGCCAGCAGTTTAGCGGGGCTCCGAAGGGCTCAGGTGTCCTCTGGAAACACCATATATTTT.

CDR3 DNA sequence: TGTGCCAGCAGTGGACTCCGGGGCTTCACCCGTCAGCCCCAGCATTTT. Residues: CASSGLRGFTRQPQHF. The chain uses TRBV6-1 and TRBJ1-5, with D perhaps TRBD1 (5 bases). The length of the CDR3 is 16 residues. Trimming took off 4 bases at V and 6 bases at J, with 19 bases between the two ends. Germline lookup yields CDR1 MNHNS and CDR2 SASEGT.

This clonotype was observed a handful of times. The V and J genes are TRBV7-3 and TRBJ1-6; 9 nucleotides match TRBD1. J lost 10 bases, V lost 1 base, and 5 bases had no gene match. The CDR3 is made up of 15 amino acids. Germline V CDR1 and CDR2: SGHTA, FQGTGA. CDR3 bases: TGTGCCAGCAGCTTAAGGGGACAGGGAGAATCACCCCTCCACTTT. This encodes CASSLRGQGESPLHF.

This chain links TRBV9 with TRBJ2-7; D might be TRBD1 or TRBD2, each matching 6 bases. The CDR3 spans 17 residues. V shed 2 bases and J shed 3 bases, with 21 bases lying between them. CDR1 is SGDLS and CDR2 is YYNGEE in the germline V gene. The DNA of the CDR3 is TGTGCCAGCAGCGTTGGGGACACCGGGCGGGATGGCTACGAGCAGTACTTC. Its protein product is CASSVGDTGRDGYEQYF. The whole variable domain, remainder taken from reference TRBV9 and TRBJ2-7, is DSGVTQTPKHLITATGQRVTLRCSPRSGDLSVYWYQQSLDQGLQFLIQYYNGEERAKGNILERFSAQQFPDLHSELNLSSLELGDSALYFCASSVGDTGRDGYEQYFGPGTRLTVT.

This chain uses TRBV20-1 with TRBJ1-5; the D gene is possibly TRBD1 (5 bases). CDR3 length equals 13 residues. CDR1 is DFQATT, CDR2 SNEGSKA, per germline (reference sequence). V was pared by 3 bases and J by 2 bases, with 8 bases between. The CDR3 is CSASGGGNQPQHF. The DNA of the CDR3 is TGCAGTGCTAGTGGGGGAGGCAATCAGCCCCAGCATTTT.

This clonotype was observed a few times. The genes are TRBV20-1 and TRBJ2-5; D might be TRBD1 (5 bases). This CDR3 spans 13 amino acids. The V end lost 6 bases, the J end lost 5 bases, and 16 bases lay between the germline ends. The germline gives CDR1 DFQATT, CDR2 SNEGSKA (reference sequence). DNA for the CDR3: TGCAGTGCCGACGGTGACAGTGCGGAGACCCAGTACTTC. It codes for CSADGDSAETQYF.

The sample holds a few counts of this clonotype. This chain uses TRBV25-1 with TRBJ1-2; D not certain. Germline CDR1 is MGHDK and CDR2 is SYGVNS. Trimming removed 6 bases at V and 4 bases at J, with 12 bases between. There are 13 residues in the CDR3. CDR3 sequence: CASSEGGSYGYTF. CDR3 DNA sequence: TGTGCCAGCAGCGAAGGAGGGTCCTATGGCTACACCTTC.

The table lists this clonotype with many counts. This rearrangement joins TRBV7-2 to TRBJ1-3; TRBD1 is a possible D gene (5 bases). The CDR3 runs to 14 residues. The germline gives CDR1 SGHTA, CDR2 FQGNSA. Trimming took off 8 bases at V and 0 bases at J, with 11 bases between the two ends. CDR3 in DNA: TGTGCCAGCTCACTCGACAGCTCTGGAAACACCATATATTTT. Translation gives CASSLDSSGNTIYF.

This clonotype appeared a few times. The V call is TRBV5-1, the J call TRBJ1-6; TRBD1 aligns across 7 bases. With V trimmed by 0 bases and J by 10 bases, 7 bases remained unmatched. Per germline, CDR1 SGHRS and CDR2 YFSETQ. There are 15 residues in the CDR3. The CDR3: CASSLDQGGRSPLHF. The CDR3 nucleotides read TGCGCCAGCAGCTTGGATCAAGGGGGCCGGTCACCCCTCCACTTT.

In this sample, this clonotype turned up a few times. The chain recombines TRBV7-8 with TRBJ1-6; D possibly corresponds to TRBD1 (5 bases). Trimming pared 1 base from V and 7 bases from J, leaving 17 bases between. The CDR3 length is 17 residues. Germline CDR1 is SGHVS and CDR2 is FQNEAQ. The CDR3 loop is CASSLGAGTGGNSPLHF. The CDR3 DNA reads as TGTGCCAGCAGCTTAGGGGCAGGGACCGGAGGCAATTCACCCCTCCACTTT.

This clonotype showed up just a few times. The gene calls are TRBV9 and TRBJ1-3; TRBD1 is a possible D gene (5 bases). Germline V gives CDR1 SGDLS, CDR2 YYNGEE. This CDR3 comprises 16 residues. V was shortened by 0 bases and J by 1 base, with 11 bases between the two germline ends. The CDR3 region has the DNA TGTGCCAGCAGCGTAGCTAATCCAGGGTCTGGAAACACCATATATTTT. Its translation: CASSVANPGSGNTIYF.